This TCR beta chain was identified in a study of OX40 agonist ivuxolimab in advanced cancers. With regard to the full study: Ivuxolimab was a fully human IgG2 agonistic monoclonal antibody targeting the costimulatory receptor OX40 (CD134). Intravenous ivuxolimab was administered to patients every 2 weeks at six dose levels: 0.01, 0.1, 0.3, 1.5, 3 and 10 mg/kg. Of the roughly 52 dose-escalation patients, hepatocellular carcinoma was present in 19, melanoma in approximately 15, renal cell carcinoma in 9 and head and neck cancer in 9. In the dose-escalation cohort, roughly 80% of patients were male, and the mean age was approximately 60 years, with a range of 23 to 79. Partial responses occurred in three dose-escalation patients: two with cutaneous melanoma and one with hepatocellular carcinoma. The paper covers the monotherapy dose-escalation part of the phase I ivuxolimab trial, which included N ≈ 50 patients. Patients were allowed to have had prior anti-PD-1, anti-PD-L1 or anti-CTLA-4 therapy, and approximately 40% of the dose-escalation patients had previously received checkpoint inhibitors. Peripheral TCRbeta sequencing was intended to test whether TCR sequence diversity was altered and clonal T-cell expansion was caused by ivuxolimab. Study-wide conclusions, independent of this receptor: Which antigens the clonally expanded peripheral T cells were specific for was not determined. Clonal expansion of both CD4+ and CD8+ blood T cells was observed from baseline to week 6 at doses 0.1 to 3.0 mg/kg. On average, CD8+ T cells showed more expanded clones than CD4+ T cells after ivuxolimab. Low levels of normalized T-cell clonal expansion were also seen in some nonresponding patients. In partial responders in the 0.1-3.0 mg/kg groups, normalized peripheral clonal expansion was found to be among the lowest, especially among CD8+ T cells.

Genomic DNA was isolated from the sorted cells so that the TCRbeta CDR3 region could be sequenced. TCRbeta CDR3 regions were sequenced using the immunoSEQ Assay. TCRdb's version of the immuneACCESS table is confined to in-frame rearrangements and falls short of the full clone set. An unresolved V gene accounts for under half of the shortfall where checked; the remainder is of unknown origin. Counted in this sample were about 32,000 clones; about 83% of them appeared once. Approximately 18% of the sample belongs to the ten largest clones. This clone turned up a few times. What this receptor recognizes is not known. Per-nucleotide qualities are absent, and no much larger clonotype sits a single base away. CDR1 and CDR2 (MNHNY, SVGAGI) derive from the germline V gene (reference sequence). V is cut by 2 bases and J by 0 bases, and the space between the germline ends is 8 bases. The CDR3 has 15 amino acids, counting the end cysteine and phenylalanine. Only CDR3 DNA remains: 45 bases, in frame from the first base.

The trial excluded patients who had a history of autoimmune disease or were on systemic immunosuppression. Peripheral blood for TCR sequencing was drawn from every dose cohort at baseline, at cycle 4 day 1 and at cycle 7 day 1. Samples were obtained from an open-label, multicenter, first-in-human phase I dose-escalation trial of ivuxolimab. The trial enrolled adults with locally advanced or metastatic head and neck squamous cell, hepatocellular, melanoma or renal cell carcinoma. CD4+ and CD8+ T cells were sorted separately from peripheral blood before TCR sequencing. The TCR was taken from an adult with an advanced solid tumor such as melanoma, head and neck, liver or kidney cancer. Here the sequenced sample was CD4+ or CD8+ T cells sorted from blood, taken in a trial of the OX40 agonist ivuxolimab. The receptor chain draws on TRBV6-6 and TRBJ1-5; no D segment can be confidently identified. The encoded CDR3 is CASSYQVDSNQPQHF. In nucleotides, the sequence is TGTGCCAGCAGTTACCAGGTCGATAGCAATCAGCCCCAGCATTTT.